The clone carrying this TCR beta chain has only a few counts. The antigen remains unidentified. Among the donors, all were healthy bone marrow donors. Primers: 60 Vbeta forward and 13 Jbeta reverse. Method: immunoSEQ multiplex PCR; TCRdb's copy keeps in-frame clones and lacks some. Seen here are about 180,000 clones, 79% observed once, and the top ten hold around 0.74%. The sample belongs to a study of cytomegalovirus exposure and HLA in healthy donors. Whole-study findings and limits: Presence/absence analyses supposed approximately even sequencing depth among donors. It was shown in a later analysis that HLA-associated TCR beta chains were more clonally expanded than other, equally common chains. In a later analysis, a genetic analysis reported fewer productive-TCR N-insertions in an Asian-associated ancestry cluster than the cohort average.

V was pared by 8 bases and J by 14 bases, with 21 bases between. The CDR3 has 12 residues. Germline V gives CDR1 MGHDK, CDR2 SYGVNS. This TCR was recovered from a woman aged 35 to 49 in good health and CMV-seronegative. Sample: PBMCs. This chain joins TRBV25-1 and TRBJ2-5, with a possible D match to TRBD1 (6 bases). The DNA of the CDR3 is TGTGCCAGCGGGGGCGAGGGGCCTTCTACATACTTC. Protein: CASGGEGPSTYF.